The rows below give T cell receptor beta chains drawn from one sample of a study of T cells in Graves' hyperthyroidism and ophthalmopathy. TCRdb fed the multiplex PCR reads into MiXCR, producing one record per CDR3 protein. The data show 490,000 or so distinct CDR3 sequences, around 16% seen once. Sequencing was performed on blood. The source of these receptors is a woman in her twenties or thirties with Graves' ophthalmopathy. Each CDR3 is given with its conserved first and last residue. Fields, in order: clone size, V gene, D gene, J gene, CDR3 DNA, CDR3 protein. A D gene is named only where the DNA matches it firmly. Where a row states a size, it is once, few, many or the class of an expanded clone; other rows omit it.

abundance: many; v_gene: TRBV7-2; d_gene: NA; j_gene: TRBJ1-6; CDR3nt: TGTGCCAGCAGCTTAGGGTCCGGGGGACTTAATTCACCCCTCCACTTT; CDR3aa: CASSLGSGGLNSPLHF
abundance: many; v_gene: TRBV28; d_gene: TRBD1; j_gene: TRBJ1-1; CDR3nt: TGTGCCAGCCGACTACAGGGGGCGTACACTGAAGCTTTCTTT; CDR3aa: CASRLQGAYTEAFF
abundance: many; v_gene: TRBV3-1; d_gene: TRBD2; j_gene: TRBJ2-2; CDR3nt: TGTGCCAGCAGCCAACCCGTCGGGAGGGTCGGCACCGGGGAGCTGTTTTTT; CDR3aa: CASSQPVGRVGTGELFF
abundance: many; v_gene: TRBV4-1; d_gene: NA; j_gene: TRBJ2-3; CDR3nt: TGCGCCAGCAGCCCGATCAGCGGCGGTACGCAGTATTTT; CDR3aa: CASSPISGGTQYF
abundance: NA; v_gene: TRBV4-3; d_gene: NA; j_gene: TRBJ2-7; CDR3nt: TGCGCCAGCAGCCAGCAAAATACAGCTGACCACGAGCAGTACTTC; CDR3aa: CASSQQNTADHEQYF
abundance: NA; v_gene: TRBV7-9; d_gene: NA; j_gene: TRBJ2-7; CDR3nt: NA; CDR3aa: CASSFYICSATTSGGTYEQYF
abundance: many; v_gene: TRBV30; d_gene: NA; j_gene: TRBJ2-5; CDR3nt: TGTGCCTGGAGTGTACTCGGGAGATCCCTGGGGACCCAGTACTTC; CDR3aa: CAWSVLGRSLGTQYF
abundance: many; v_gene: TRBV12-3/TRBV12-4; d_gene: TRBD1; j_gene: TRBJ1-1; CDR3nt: TGTGCCAGCCCTAAACAGGGGAGCACTGAAGCTTTCTTT; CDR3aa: CASPKQGSTEAFF
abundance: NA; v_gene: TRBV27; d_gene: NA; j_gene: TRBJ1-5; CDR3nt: TGTGCCAGCAGTTTTCGGGGCGAGGGGCAGCCCCAGCATTTT; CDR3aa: CASSFRGEGQPQHF
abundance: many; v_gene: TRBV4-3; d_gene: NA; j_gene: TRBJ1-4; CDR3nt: TGCGCCAGCAGCCCGCACGCAGGGCGGGTGGTAACTAATGAAAAACTGTTTTTT; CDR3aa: CASSPHAGRVVTNEKLFF
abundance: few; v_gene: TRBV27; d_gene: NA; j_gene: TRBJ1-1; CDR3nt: TGTGCCAGCAGTGGAAGGACGCTGAACACTGAAGCTTTCTTT; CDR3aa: CASSGRTLNTEAFF
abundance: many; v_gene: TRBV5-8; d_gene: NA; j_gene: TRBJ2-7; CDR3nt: TGTGCCAGCAGTCCCGGGACCCAAGCGGGGCAGTACTTC; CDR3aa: CASSPGTQAGQYF
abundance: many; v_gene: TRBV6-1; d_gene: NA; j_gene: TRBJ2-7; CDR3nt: TGTGCCAGCAGGCGGAGCGCCAGCCTCTACGAGCAGTACTTC; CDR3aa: CASRRSASLYEQYF
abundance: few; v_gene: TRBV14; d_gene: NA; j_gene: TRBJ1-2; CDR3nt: TGTGCCAGCAGCCCGAACAGGCGGGGCTACACCTTC; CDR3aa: CASSPNRRGYTF
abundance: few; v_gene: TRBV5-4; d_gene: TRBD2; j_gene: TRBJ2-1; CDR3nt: TGTGCCAGCAGCTCGGCGGGGACTAGTCTCTATGAGCAGTTCTTC; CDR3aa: CASSSAGTSLYEQFF
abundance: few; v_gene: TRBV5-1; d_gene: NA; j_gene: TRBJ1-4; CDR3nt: TGCGCCAGCAGCTTCGGTGGACAAGAAAAACTGTTTTTT; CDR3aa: CASSFGGQEKLFF
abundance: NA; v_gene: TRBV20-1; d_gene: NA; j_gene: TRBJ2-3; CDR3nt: TGCAGTTTGATTAGGGGACGCCGCACAGATACGCAGTATTTT; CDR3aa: CSLIRGRRTDTQYF
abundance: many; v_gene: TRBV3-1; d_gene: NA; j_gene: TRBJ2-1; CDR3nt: TGTGCCAGCAGCCAAGTTGGGCTCCACAATGAGCAGTTCTTC; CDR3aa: CASSQVGLHNEQFF
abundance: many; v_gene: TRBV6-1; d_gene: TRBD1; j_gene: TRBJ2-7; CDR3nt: TGTGCCAGCAGTCGGGCAGGGGGCCCCTACGAGCAGTACTTC; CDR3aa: CASSRAGGPYEQYF
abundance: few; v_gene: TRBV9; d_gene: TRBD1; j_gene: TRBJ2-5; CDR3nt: TGTGCCAGCAGCGAACACGGGACAGGGGGTCAAGAGACCCAGTACTTC; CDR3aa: CASSEHGTGGQETQYF
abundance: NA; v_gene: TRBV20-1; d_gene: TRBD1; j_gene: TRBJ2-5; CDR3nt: TGCAGTGCTAGAAATTACAGGGGGCGCATTGAGACCCAGTACTTC; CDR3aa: CSARNYRGRIETQYF
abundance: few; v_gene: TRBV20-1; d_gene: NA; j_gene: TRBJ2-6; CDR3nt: TGCAGTGCTAGACCGGGGGCCAACGTCCTGACTTTC; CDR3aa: CSARPGANVLTF
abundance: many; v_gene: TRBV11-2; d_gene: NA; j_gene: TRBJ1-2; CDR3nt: TGTGCCAGCAGCTTAGAGGGGACATACTATGGCTACACCTTC; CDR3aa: CASSLEGTYYGYTF
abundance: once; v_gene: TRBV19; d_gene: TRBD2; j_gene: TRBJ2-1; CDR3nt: TGTGCCAGTAGTGCTTGGACTAGCGGGAGGAGAGGGGAGCAGTTCTTC; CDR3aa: CASSAWTSGRRGEQFF
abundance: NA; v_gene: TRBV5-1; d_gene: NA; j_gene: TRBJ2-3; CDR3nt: TGCGCCAGCAGCCGTCTGCGGGAAGGCACAGATACGCAGTATTTT; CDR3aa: CASSRLREGTDTQYF
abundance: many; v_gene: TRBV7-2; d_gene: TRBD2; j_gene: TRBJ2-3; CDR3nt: TGTGCCAGCAGCTTAACAGGTACGGGAGGACCCACAGATACGCAGTATTTT; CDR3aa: CASSLTGTGGPTDTQYF
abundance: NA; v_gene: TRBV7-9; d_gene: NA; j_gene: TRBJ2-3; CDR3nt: TGTGCCAGCAGCTTATTCAGCTCCGAGGGAACAGATACGCAGTATTTT; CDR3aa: CASSLFSSEGTDTQYF
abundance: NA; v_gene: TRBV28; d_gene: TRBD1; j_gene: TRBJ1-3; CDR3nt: TGTGCCAGCGGGGACAGGGCGGACCCTGGAAACACCATATATTTT; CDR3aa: CASGDRADPGNTIYF
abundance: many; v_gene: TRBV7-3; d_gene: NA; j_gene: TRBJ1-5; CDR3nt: TGTGCCAGCAGCCTTAACCCTAATCAGCCCCAGCATTTT; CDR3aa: CASSLNPNQPQHF
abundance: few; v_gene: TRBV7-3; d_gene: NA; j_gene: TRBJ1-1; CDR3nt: TGTGCCAGCAAGGCCAACTCGGGCACTGAAGCTTTCTTT; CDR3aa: CASKANSGTEAFF
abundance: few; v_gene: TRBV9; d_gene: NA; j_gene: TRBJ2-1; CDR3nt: TGTGCCAGCAGCGTGGGGGTACATGAGCAGTTCTTC; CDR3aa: CASSVGVHEQFF
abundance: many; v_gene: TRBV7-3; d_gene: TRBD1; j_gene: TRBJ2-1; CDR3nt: TGTGCCAGCAGCTTAGGTACCCCCAGGGACAGAATAAACAATGAGCAGTTCTTC; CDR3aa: CASSLGTPRDRINNEQFF
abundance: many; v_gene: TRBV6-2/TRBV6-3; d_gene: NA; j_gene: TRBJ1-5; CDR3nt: TGTGCCAGCAGTTGGCCTGTGGGAAACAGCAATCAGCCCCAGCATTTT; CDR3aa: CASSWPVGNSNQPQHF
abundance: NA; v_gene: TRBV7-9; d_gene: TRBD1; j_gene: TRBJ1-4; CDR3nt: TGTGCCAGCAGCTTATCGTGGACAGGCTCTAATGAAAAACTGTTTTTT; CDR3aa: CASSLSWTGSNEKLFF
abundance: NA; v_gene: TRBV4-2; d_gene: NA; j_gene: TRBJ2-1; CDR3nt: TGTGCCAGCAGCCTCCAAGGGGAAGACAATGAGCAGTTCTTC; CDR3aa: CASSLQGEDNEQFF
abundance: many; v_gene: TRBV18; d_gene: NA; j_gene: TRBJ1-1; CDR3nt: TGTGCCAGCTTCGAGAGAAGGGCCATGAACACTGAAGCTTTCTTT; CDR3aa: CASFERRAMNTEAFF
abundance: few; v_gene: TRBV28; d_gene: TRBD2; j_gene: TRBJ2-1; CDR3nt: TGTGCCAGCGGGTTTACCTTGGGGACTAGCGGGACTCGGCCCTACAATGAGCAGTTCTTC; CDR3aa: CASGFTLGTSGTRPYNEQFF
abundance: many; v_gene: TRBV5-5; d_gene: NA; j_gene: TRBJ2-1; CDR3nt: TGTGCCAGCAGCTTGGTACGACTAGTCAATGAGCAGTTCTTC; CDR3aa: CASSLVRLVNEQFF
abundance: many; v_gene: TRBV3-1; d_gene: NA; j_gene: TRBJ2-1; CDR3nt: TGTGCCAGCAGCCCGGGACCAAACAATGAGCAGTTCTTC; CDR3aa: CASSPGPNNEQFF
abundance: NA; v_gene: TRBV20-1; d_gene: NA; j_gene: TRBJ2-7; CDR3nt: TGCAGTGCTAGAAGTAGGGAGCAGTACTTC; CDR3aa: CSARSREQYF
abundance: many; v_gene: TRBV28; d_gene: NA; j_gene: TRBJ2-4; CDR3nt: TGTGCCAGCAGTTTTCCACAGGGCGACAAAAACATTCAGTACTTC; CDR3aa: CASSFPQGDKNIQYF
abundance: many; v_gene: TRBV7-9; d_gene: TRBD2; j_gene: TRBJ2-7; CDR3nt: TGTGCCAGCAGCTTACCCGGCCGGACTAGCGGGAATTACGAGCAGTACTTC; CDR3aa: CASSLPGRTSGNYEQYF
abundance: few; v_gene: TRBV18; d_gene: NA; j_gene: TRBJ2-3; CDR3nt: TGTGCCAGCTCACCACTAGGAAACAGCCCTAGCACAGATACGCAGTATTTT; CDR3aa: CASSPLGNSPSTDTQYF
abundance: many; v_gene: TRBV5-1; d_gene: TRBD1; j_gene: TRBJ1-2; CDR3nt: TGCGCCAGCAGCTTGGTTAACAGGGGGAACTATGGCTACACCTTC; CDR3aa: CASSLVNRGNYGYTF
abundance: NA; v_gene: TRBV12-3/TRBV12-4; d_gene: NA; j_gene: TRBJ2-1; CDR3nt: TGTGCCAGCAGAAGAAGTGACGGGATAATAGAGTTCTTC; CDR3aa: CASRRSDGIIEFF
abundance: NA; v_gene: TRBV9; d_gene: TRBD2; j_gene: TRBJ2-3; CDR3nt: TGTGCCAGCAGCGTACGTAGCGGGAGGGCCTCAGATACGCAGTATTTT; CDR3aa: CASSVRSGRASDTQYF
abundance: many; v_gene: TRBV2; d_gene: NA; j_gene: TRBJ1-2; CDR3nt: TGTGCCAGCAGGACAGAAAACTATGGCTACACCTTC; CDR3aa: CASRTENYGYTF
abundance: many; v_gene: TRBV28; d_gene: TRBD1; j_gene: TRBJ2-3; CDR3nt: TGTGCCAGCGCACCCGACAGGGCGAGAGATACGCAGTATTTT; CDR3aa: CASAPDRARDTQYF
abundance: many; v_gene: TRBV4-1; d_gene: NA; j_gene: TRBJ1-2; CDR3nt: TGCGCCAGCAGCCAAGGTCGGTCCTTCCCTGACGTCGGAGGTTATGGCTACACCTTC; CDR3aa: CASSQGRSFPDVGGYGYTF
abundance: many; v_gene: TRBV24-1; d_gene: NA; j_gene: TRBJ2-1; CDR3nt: TGTGCCACCAGTGATGCCGGGACTCCTTTCTCCTACAATGAGCAGTTCTTC; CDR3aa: CATSDAGTPFSYNEQFF
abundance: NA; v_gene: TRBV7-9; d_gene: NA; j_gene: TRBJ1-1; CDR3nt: TGTGCCAACGTACGGAGCACTGAAGCTTTCTTT; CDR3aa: CANVRSTEAFF
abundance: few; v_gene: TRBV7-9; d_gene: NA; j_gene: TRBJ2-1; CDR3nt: TGTGCCAGCAGCTTAGTTGGGTCGGGGGCGTACAATGAGCAGTTCTTC; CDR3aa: CASSLVGSGAYNEQFF
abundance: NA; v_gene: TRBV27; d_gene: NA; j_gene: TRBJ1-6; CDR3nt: TGTGCTAGTCAGGGGCTTCTCGGCCAATCACCCCTCCACTTT; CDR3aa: CASQGLLGQSPLHF